One sample yielded the 21 T cell receptor beta chains listed below, sequenced in a study of T cells after yellow fever vaccination. TCRdb ran MiXCR on the 5' RACE reads and lists one entry per CDR3 protein. The sample consists of just over 300,000 distinct CDR3 sequences, around 3.6% of them appearing once. This sample comprised PBMCs, obtained on the day of the yellow fever booster vaccination. The receptors derive from a young man who received the YFV17D yellow fever vaccine.

This clonotype occurred a few times. The V call is TRBV19, the J call TRBJ2-7; D unresolved. Germline values: CDR1 LNHDA, CDR2 SQIVND (reference sequence). Trimming left V 4 bases short and J 2 bases short, with 9 bases between. This CDR3 region has 13 residues. The CDR3 DNA follows: TGTGCCAGTAGTACCGAGTGGGCCTACGAGCAGTACTTC. This encodes CASSTEWAYEQYF.

This clonotype was counted at least ten times. CDR3 residues: CASSLRPDNEQFF. DNA of the CDR3: TGTGCCAGCAGCTTAAGACCCGACAATGAGCAGTTCTTC. The chain has TRBV7-2 and TRBJ2-1, with D hard to call. The CDR3 is 13 residues long. V was trimmed by 2 bases and J by 5 bases, leaving 7 bases between them. Germline values: CDR1 SGHTA, CDR2 FQGNSA.

This clonotype appeared many times. The rearrangement links TRBV5-1 to TRBJ1-5, with D unclear. Germline CDR1 SGHRS, CDR2 YFSETQ. The CDR3 is 13 residues long. CDR3 in DNA: TGCACCGGAAAAAAGACGGTCCCAATGCCCCAGCATTTT. Protein: CTGKKTVPMPQHF.

This clonotype was detected a few times. This chain's CDR3 is CASSLKGMDGYTF. CDR3 nucleotide sequence: TGTGCCAGCAGCTTAAAGGGAATGGACGGCTACACCTTC. The chain carries TRBV7-9 and TRBJ1-2, with unresolved D. The CDR3 covers 13 residues. Trimming pared 2 bases from V and 8 bases from J, leaving 12 bases between. Germline loops: CDR1 SEHNR, CDR2 FQNEAQ (reference sequence).

This clonotype was counted many times. The J gene is TRBJ2-3, the V gene TRBV28; D is unresolved. Looked up from germline, CDR1 is MDHEN and CDR2 is SYDVKM. Trimming shortened V by 6 bases and J by 3 bases, and 19 bases separated the two germline ends. The CDR3 is 16 amino acids. CDR3 sequence: CASSRLPLGMTDTQYF. In DNA, the CDR3 is TGTGCCAGCAGCCGCCTCCCCTTAGGGATGACAGATACGCAGTATTTT.

This clonotype was detected a few times. The gene calls are TRBV6-2 or TRBV6-3 and TRBJ2-7, with D uncertain. Trimming took 2 bases from V and 12 from J, leaving 17 bases between them. The length of the CDR3 is 13 residues. Germline CDR1 is MNHEY and CDR2 is SVGEGT. Written as DNA, the CDR3 is TGTGCCAGCAGTTACACAGTTCTGGCGATGGTGTACGTC. Translated, it gives CASSYTVLAMVYV.

This clonotype was seen repeatedly, ten times or more. The chain couples TRBV27 to TRBJ2-5; 7 bases line up with TRBD2. The length of the CDR3 is 12 residues. Germline assignment: CDR1 MNHEY and CDR2 SMNVEV (reference sequence). Trimming cost V 5 bases and J 9 bases; bases outside gene matches: 6. CDR3 amino acids: CASSSPRGAQYF. CDR3 DNA: TGTGCCAGCAGTAGCCCCCGGGGGGCCCAGTACTTC.

This clonotype was seen repeatedly, ten times or more. The chain couples TRBV12-3 or TRBV12-4 to TRBJ2-1, with D tentatively TRBD2 (6 bases). V shed 3 bases and J shed 8 bases, with 23 bases lying between them. The CDR3 runs 17 residues. This chain's CDR3 is CASSFTGLLQMQDEQFF. DNA of the CDR3: TGTGCCAGCAGTTTCACGGGACTCCTACAAATGCAGGATGAGCAGTTCTTC.

This clonotype was observed many times. J is TRBJ2-1 and V is TRBV20-1; TRBD2 matches 13 bases. With V trimmed by 4 bases and J by 8 bases, 11 bases remained unmatched. The CDR3 has 16 residues. Looked up from germline, CDR1 is DFQATT and CDR2 is SNEGSKA (reference sequence). The CDR3 loop reads CSATTTSGGLRHEQFF. The CDR3 DNA is TGCAGTGCTACCACGACTAGCGGGGGGCTCCGCCATGAGCAGTTCTTC.

This clonotype came up a few times. Written as DNA, the CDR3 is TGTGCCAGCAGCCGCTGGGACGCGGAAAACTATGGCTACACCTTC. Protein: CASSRWDAENYGYTF. The chain carries TRBV12-3 or TRBV12-4 and TRBJ1-2; perhaps TRBD1 as D (5 bases). V was trimmed by 6 bases and J by 2 bases, leaving 16 bases between them. This CDR3 is built from 15 residues.

This clonotype has just a few counts. The chain uses TRBV7-2 and TRBJ2-1; D is uncertain. The CDR3 contains 15 residues. V was trimmed by 3 bases and J by 9 bases, leaving 18 bases between them. Germline CDR1 reads SGHTA; CDR2 reads FQGNSA. The CDR3 is CASSFTGLRAGEQFF. CDR3 bases: TGTGCCAGCAGCTTTACGGGTTTAAGGGCCGGTGAGCAGTTCTTC. Based on the CDR3 plus reference TRBV7-2 and TRBJ2-1, the full variable domain is GAGVSQSPSNKVTEKGKDVELRCDPISGHTALYWYRQSLGQGLEFLIYFQGNSAPDKSGLPSDRFSAERTGGSVSTLTIQRTQQEDSAVYLCASSFTGLRAGEQFFGPGTRLTVL.

The chain combines TRBV24-1 with TRBJ2-3; 8 positions match TRBD1. Trimming took 6 bases from V and 1 from J; bases not matched to a gene: 2. The CDR3 is made up of 14 amino acids. Germline V gives CDR1 KGHDR, CDR2 SFDVKD. In DNA, the CDR3 is TGTGCCACCAGTTGGGGACAGGGCACAGATACGCAGTATTTT. This sequence encodes CATSWGQGTDTQYF.

This clonotype was observed at least ten times. The V call is TRBV7-2, the J call TRBJ1-2; D remains ambiguous. The CDR3 loop spans 14 amino acids. Trimming left V 1 base short and J 1 base short, with 7 bases between. The germline V gene has CDR1 SGHTA and CDR2 FQGNSA. CDR3 protein: CASSLGRSNYGYTF. CDR3 bases: TGTGCCAGCAGCTTAGGCAGAAGTAACTATGGCTACACCTTC.

The CDR3 here is CSAKPGLAGAAYNEQFF. The CDR3 nucleotides read TGCAGTGCTAAACCGGGACTAGCGGGGGCCGCCTACAATGAGCAGTTCTTC. V usage is TRBV20-1 and J usage is TRBJ2-1; 14 bases are shared with TRBD2. Trimming cost V 4 bases and J 2 bases; bases outside gene matches: 7. This CDR3 comprises 17 residues. The V gene's germline CDR1 is DFQATT and CDR2 SNEGSKA (reference sequence).

The rearrangement uses TRBV18 and TRBJ1-3; no clear D gene. CDR3 length: 12 residues. The germline gives CDR1 KGHSH, CDR2 LQKENI. Trimming removed 6 bases from V and 5 bases from J, with 8 bases in between. CDR3 residues: CASSASRNTIYF. CDR3 DNA sequence: TGTGCCAGCTCCGCATCTCGAAACACCATATATTTT.

This clonotype was detected ten times or more. The chain employs TRBV9 and TRBJ1-3; the D is unclear. Germline V gene data show CDR1 as SGDLS and CDR2 as YYNGEE. This CDR3 has 15 amino acids. V lost 0 bases, J lost 3 bases, and 10 bases lay in between. CDR3 nucleotide sequence: TGTGCCAGCAGCGTAGAGGCCGTTAATGGAAACACCATATATTTT. Translated: CASSVEAVNGNTIYF.

This clonotype was seen ten or more times. The chain is built from TRBV12-3 or TRBV12-4 and TRBJ1-2; tentatively, D is TRBD1 (5 bases). Trimming cost V 7 bases and J 5 bases, with 20 bases left between them. The CDR3 covers 15 residues. For the CDR3, the DNA is TGTGCCAGCACCGACCGTGGGGCCCCCACATATGGCTACACCTTC. Protein product: CASTDRGAPTYGYTF.

This clonotype has at least ten counts. The rearrangement links TRBV20-1 to TRBJ2-7; D ambiguous. Germline loops: CDR1 DFQATT, CDR2 SNEGSKA (reference sequence). The CDR3 runs 15 residues. V was trimmed by 0 bases and J by 3 bases, leaving 15 bases between them. The CDR3 DNA sequence: TGCAGTGCTAGAGATAGTTCGGCAGCCTACTACGAGCAGTACTTC. Protein sequence: CSARDSSAAYYEQYF.

This clonotype occurred many times. The chain has TRBV7-9 and TRBJ2-1, with a tentative D call TRBD2 (5 bases). This CDR3 is built from 14 residues. Trimming shortened V by 4 bases and J by 7 bases, and 14 bases separated the two germline ends. The V gene's germline CDR1 is SEHNR and CDR2 FQNEAQ (reference sequence). The CDR3 reads CASSSGRTWNEQFF. The DNA of the CDR3 is TGTGCCAGCAGCTCCGGACGGACTTGGAATGAGCAGTTCTTC.

This clonotype was found many times. The chain is built from TRBV7-2 and TRBJ1-4, with a possible D match to TRBD1 (6 bases). Trimming took off 1 base at V and 8 bases at J, with 11 bases between the two ends. Germline loops: CDR1 SGHTA, CDR2 FQGNSA. The CDR3 is 14 amino acids. CDR3 amino acids: CASSLGGAGEKLFF. In DNA form, the CDR3 reads TGTGCCAGCAGCTTAGGGGGGGCTGGGGAAAAACTGTTTTTT. Full variable domain (outside the CDR3, taken from reference TRBV7-2 and TRBJ1-4): GAGVSQSPSNKVTEKGKDVELRCDPISGHTALYWYRQSLGQGLEFLIYFQGNSAPDKSGLPSDRFSAERTGGSVSTLTIQRTQQEDSAVYLCASSLGGAGEKLFFGSGTQLSVL.

The chain uses TRBV27 and TRBJ1-1; D is unresolved. The CDR3 is made up of 14 amino acids. Germline values: CDR1 MNHEY, CDR2 SMNVEV (reference sequence). Between the trimmed V and J ends, which lost 7 bases and 3 bases, there was a span of 15 bases. Written as DNA, the CDR3 is TGTGCCAGCACCTCCGTTGGAGGGTACACTGAAGCTTTCTTT. Protein sequence: CASTSVGGYTEAFF.